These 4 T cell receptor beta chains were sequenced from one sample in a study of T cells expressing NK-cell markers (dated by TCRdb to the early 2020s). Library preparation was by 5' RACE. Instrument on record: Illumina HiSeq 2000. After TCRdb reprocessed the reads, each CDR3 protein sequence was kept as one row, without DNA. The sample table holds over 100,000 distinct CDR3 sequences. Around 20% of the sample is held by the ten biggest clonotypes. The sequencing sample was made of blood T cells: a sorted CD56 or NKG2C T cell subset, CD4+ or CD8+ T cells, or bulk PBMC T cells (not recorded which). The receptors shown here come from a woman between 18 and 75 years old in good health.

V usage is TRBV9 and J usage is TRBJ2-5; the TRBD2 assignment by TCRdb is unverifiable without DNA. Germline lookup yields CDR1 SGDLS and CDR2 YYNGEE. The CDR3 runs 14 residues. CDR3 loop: CASSESGTQETQYF.

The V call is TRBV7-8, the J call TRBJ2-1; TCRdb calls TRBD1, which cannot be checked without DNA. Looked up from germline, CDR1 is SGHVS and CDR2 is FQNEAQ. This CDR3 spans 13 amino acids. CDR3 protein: CASSLGPDNEQFF.

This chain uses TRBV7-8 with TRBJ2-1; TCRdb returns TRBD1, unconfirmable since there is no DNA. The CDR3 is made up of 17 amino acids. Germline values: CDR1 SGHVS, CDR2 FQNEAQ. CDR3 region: CASSLGVIGDGDNEQFF.

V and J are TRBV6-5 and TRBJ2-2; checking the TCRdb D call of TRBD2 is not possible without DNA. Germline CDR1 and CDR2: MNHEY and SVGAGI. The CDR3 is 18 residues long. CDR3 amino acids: CASSYSMRLAINTGELFF.